One and the same sample provided the 20 T cell receptor beta chains below, sequenced in a study of blood T cell repertoires in COVID-19. Method: immunoSEQ multiplex PCR; TCRdb's copy keeps in-frame clones and lacks some. Of about 97,000 clones in the sample, around 87% were seen once. Sample: peripheral blood. These receptors were collected from a man aged 45-65 years with active or convalescent COVID-19.

DNA of the CDR3: TGTGCCAGCAGCCCAGGCAGTTTGCGGGCCGGCACTAATGAAAAACTGTTTTTT. Its protein is CASSPGSLRAGTNEKLFF. V is TRBV7-9 and J is TRBJ1-4, with D unresolved. The CDR3 spans 18 residues. CDR1 is SEHNR, CDR2 FQNEAQ, per germline (reference sequence). The ends were cut back, 5 bases at V and 2 bases at J, with 21 bases in the middle.

The chain employs TRBV24-1 and TRBJ1-2, with 7 positions matching TRBD1. The V gene's germline CDR1 is KGHDR and CDR2 SFDVKD. V lost 3 bases and J lost 6; bases outside the gene matches: 6. The CDR3 is 14 residues long. The chain's CDR3 is CATSDLRGLDGYTF. The CDR3, as DNA: TGTGCCACCAGTGATCTCAGGGGGTTAGATGGCTACACCTTC.

J is TRBJ2-2 and V is TRBV28, with a possible D match to TRBD1 (5 bases). Looked up from germline, CDR1 is MDHEN and CDR2 is SYDVKM. Trimming cost V 2 bases and J 8 bases, with 12 bases left between them. The CDR3 is made up of 14 amino acids. CDR3 nucleotide sequence: TGTGCCAGCAGTTTAACCAGGGCCCAAGGGGAGCTGTTTTTT. It specifies CASSLTRAQGELFF.

The chain recombines TRBV5-1 with TRBJ2-5; TRBD1 matches at 8 bases. This CDR3 has 15 residues. In germline, CDR1 is SGHRS, CDR2 YFSETQ. Trimming at V came to 3 bases and at J to 2 bases, leaving 6 bases not matched to a gene. The CDR3 loop reads CASSSGGGRQETQYF. As DNA, the CDR3 is TGCGCCAGCAGCTCAGGGGGCGGAAGGCAAGAGACCCAGTACTTC.

V gene TRBV6-1 combines with J gene TRBJ1-2; D not resolved. This CDR3 has 13 residues. Germline CDR1 and CDR2: MNHNS and SASEGT. The V end lost 1 base, the J end lost 8 bases, and 11 bases lay between the germline ends. The CDR3 reads CASSEGALEGYTF. The DNA of the CDR3 is TGTGCCAGCAGTGAAGGCGCCTTGGAGGGCTACACCTTC.

The genes are TRBV6-2 or TRBV6-3 and TRBJ1-6, with TRBD1 identical over 8 bases. The V gene's germline CDR1 is MNHEY and CDR2 SVGEGT. Germline trimming cut 6 bases from V and 6 bases from J; bases unmatched to any gene: 10. The CDR3 has 16 amino acids. The CDR3, as DNA: TGTGCCAGCAGCGACAGGGGACCCCTACCTAATTCACCCCTCCACTTT. Translating gives CASSDRGPLPNSPLHF.

The chain couples TRBV10-3 to TRBJ1-1; perhaps TRBD1 as D (5 bases). Per the germline V gene, CDR1 is ENHRY and CDR2 is SYGVKD. The CDR3 runs to 13 residues. Trimming took off 7 bases at V and 1 base at J, with 10 bases between the two ends. The CDR3 DNA follows: TGTGCCATCACAGAACAGGAGAACACTGAAGCTTTCTTT. Amino acids: CAITEQENTEAFF.

The chain combines TRBV28 with TRBJ1-6; TRBD1 matches 8 bases. CDR1 MDHEN and CDR2 SYDVKM come from the germline V gene. V shed 5 bases, J shed 7 bases, and the junction held 7 bases outside the gene matches. The CDR3 length is 15 residues. CDR3 sequence: CASSVQGERNSPLHF. CDR3 nucleotide sequence: TGTGCCAGCAGTGTACAGGGGGAACGGAATTCACCCCTCCACTTT.

This rearrangement joins TRBV28 to TRBJ1-2, with a weak D call TRBD1 (5 bases). V was trimmed by 8 bases and J by 6 bases, leaving 10 bases between them. CDR3 size: 11 residues. CDR1 and CDR2 (germline): MDHEN, SYDVKM. CDR3: CASSGRDGYTF. CDR3 DNA sequence: TGTGCCAGCTCGGGCAGGGATGGCTACACCTTC.

This clone has only one observation. This rearrangement joins TRBV6-6 to TRBJ2-7; D perhaps matches TRBD1 (5 bases). V was shortened by 2 bases and J by 1 base, with 15 bases between the two germline ends. The germline gives CDR1 MNHNY, CDR2 SVGAGI (reference sequence). This CDR3 has 16 residues. The CDR3 sequence is CASSYLAGSESYEQYF. The CDR3 coding sequence is TGTGCCAGCAGTTACCTTGCAGGGTCGGAATCCTACGAGCAGTACTTC.

The V call is TRBV3-1 (or the pseudogene TRBV3-2), the J call TRBJ2-3; 10 bases fit TRBD2. CDR1 LGHDT and CDR2 YNNKEL come from the germline V gene (reference sequence). CDR3 length: 18 residues. V shed 1 base, J shed 1 base, and the junction held 8 bases outside the gene matches. The CDR3 coding sequence is TGTGCCAGCAGCCAAGCTCTGGAGCGGGGGGGATGCACAGATACGCAGTATTTT. It encodes CASSQALERGGCTDTQYF.

The rearrangement uses TRBV18 and TRBJ2-7, with D perhaps matching TRBD2 (5 bases). V was trimmed by 6 bases and J by 0 bases, leaving 12 bases between them. CDR3 length: 14 amino acids. CDR1 and CDR2 from the germline V gene are KGHSH and LQKENI. The CDR3 is CASSLSGSSYEQYF. DNA for the CDR3: TGTGCCAGCTCCCTCAGTGGGAGCTCCTACGAGCAGTACTTC.

This chain links TRBV2 with TRBJ2-3; 8 bases align to TRBD2. The CDR3 has 15 residues. CDR1 is SNHLY and CDR2 is FYNNEI in the germline V gene. Unmatched junction bases numbered 6, after V lost 3 bases and J lost 4 bases. CDR3 residues: CASSEAGLGADTQYF. The CDR3 DNA reads TGTGCCAGCAGTGAGGCGGGACTAGGGGCAGATACGCAGTATTTT. The entire variable domain, with the rest obtained from reference TRBV2 and TRBJ2-3, is as follows: EPEVTQTPSHQVTQMGQEVILRCVPISNHLYFYWYRQILGQKVEFLVSFYNNEISEKSEIFDDQFSVERPDGSNFTLKIRSTKLEDSAMYFCASSEAGLGADTQYFGPGTRLTVL.

Only a few counts were recorded for this clone. The genes are TRBV28 and TRBJ1-2, with unresolved D. The CDR3 covers 14 residues. Trimming pared 3 bases from V and 5 bases from J, leaving 13 bases between. CDR1 and CDR2 from the germline V gene are MDHEN and SYDVKM. The DNA of the CDR3 is TGTGCCAGCAGTTTCGGGTCCTCTTTATATGGCTACACCTTC. This gives the protein CASSFGSSLYGYTF.

V is TRBV19 and J is TRBJ1-2; 9 bases fit TRBD1. The CDR3 totals 14 residues. J gave up 8 bases and V 10 bases, and 14 bases lay outside the gene matches. Germline V gene data show CDR1 as LNHDA and CDR2 as SQIVND (reference sequence). CDR3 sequence reads: CATHSGDRVGGYTF. The CDR3 DNA is TGTGCCACCCACTCCGGGGACAGGGTCGGAGGCTACACCTTC.

This chain links TRBV19 with TRBJ2-3; TRBD2 matches 9 bases. This CDR3 has 14 amino acids. V lost 4 bases and J lost 2; bases outside the gene matches: 1. Per germline, CDR1 LNHDA and CDR2 SQIVND (reference sequence). The CDR3 coding sequence is TGTGCCAGTAGTACTAGCGGGGACACAGATACGCAGTATTTT. It translates to CASSTSGDTDTQYF. Looking up the rest from reference TRBV19 and TRBJ2-3 gives the full variable domain: DGGITQSPKYLFRKEGQNVTLSCEQNLNHDAMYWYRQDPGQGLRLIYYSQIVNDFQKGDIAEGYSVSREKKESFPLTVTSAQKNPTAFYLCASSTSGDTDTQYFGPGTRLTVL.

CDR3 in amino acids: CASSVQGRASSGANVLTF. In DNA, the CDR3 is TGTGCCAGCAGTGTCCAGGGGCGGGCTAGCTCTGGGGCCAACGTCCTGACTTTC. The chain is built from TRBV2 and TRBJ2-6; weak D call: TRBD1 (6 bases). Germline V gene sequence: CDR1 SNHLY, CDR2 FYNNEI. The CDR3 is 18 residues long. The ends were cut back, 4 bases at V and 0 bases at J, with 16 bases in the middle.

This chain uses TRBV27 with TRBJ1-2, with D maybe TRBD1 (5 bases). CDR3 length: 15 residues. Per the germline V gene, CDR1 is MNHEY and CDR2 is SMNVEV (reference sequence). V was pared by 7 bases and J by 0 bases, with 15 bases between. This chain's CDR3 is CASTKLSGPNYGYTF. CDR3 nucleotide sequence: TGTGCCAGCACCAAACTGTCAGGGCCTAACTATGGCTACACCTTC.

V usage is TRBV10-3 and J usage is TRBJ1-5; 8 nucleotides align to TRBD1. With V trimmed by 3 bases and J by 6 bases, 4 bases remained unmatched. This CDR3 has 14 residues. CDR1 is ENHRY and CDR2 is SYGVKD in the germline V gene. In nucleotides, the CDR3 is TGTGCCATCAGTGATGTACAGGGGGGTCAGCCCCAGCATTTT. This sequence encodes CAISDVQGGQPQHF.

The chain recombines TRBV19 with TRBJ1-3; D remains unclear. This CDR3 contains 14 residues. Trimming left V 6 bases short and J 0 bases short, with 9 bases between. Germline loops: CDR1 LNHDA, CDR2 SQIVND (reference sequence). The CDR3 coding sequence is TGTGCCAGTAGCACCGTGAGCTCTGGAAACACCATATATTTT. Residues: CASSTVSSGNTIYF.